This T cell receptor (beta chain) was recovered during a study of identical twins. TCRdb processed the 5' RACE reads anew with MiXCR; each CDR3 protein has one entry. The data show 450,000 to 650,000 distinct CDR3 sequences, with 9.5% to 10% seen just once and 3% held by the top ten. CDR1 MDHEN and CDR2 SYDVKM come from the germline V gene. The length of the CDR3 is 15 residues. Trimming left V 3 bases short and J 1 base short, with 10 bases between. This clonotype has a count of ten or more. The same sample was also used in a study of yellow fever vaccine responses in identical twins.

The clonotype was recovered from a woman between 18 and 30 years old in good health. Sequencing was done on a sample of PBMCs. The chain has TRBV28 and TRBJ1-5; D is uncertain. CDR3: CASSFYRGSNQPQHF. As DNA, the CDR3 is TGTGCCAGCAGTTTTTATCGGGGAAGCAATCAGCCCCAGCATTTT. The variable domain in full, completed from reference TRBV28 and TRBJ1-5, reads DVKVTQSSRYLVKRTGEKVFLECVQDMDHENMFWYRQDPGLGLRLIYFSYDVKMKEKGDIPEGYSVSREKKERFSLILESASTNQTSMYLCASSFYRGSNQPQHFGDGTRLSIL.